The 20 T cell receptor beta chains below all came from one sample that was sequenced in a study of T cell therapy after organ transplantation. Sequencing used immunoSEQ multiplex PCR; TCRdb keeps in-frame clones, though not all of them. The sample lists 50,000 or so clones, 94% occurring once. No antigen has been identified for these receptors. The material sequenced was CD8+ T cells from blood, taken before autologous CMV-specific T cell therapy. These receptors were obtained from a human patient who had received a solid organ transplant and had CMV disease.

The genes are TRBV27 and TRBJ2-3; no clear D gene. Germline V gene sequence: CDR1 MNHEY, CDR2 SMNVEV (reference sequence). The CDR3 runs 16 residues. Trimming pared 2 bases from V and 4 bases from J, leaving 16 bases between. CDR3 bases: TGTGCCAGCAGTTTAGGCCCTCCGGCGGTCCCAGATACGCAGTATTTT. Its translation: CASSLGPPAVPDTQYF.

The CDR3 here is CASSQKEGGGGSPLHF. The CDR3 DNA reads TGCGCCAGCAGCCAAAAGGAGGGGGGCGGCGGATCACCCCTCCACTTT. This sequence joins TRBV4-3 and TRBJ1-6; D might be TRBD1 (6 bases). This CDR3 comprises 16 residues. Per germline, CDR1 LGHNA and CDR2 YSLEER. The V gene lost 2 bases and the J gene lost 10 bases, with 18 bases spanning the gap.

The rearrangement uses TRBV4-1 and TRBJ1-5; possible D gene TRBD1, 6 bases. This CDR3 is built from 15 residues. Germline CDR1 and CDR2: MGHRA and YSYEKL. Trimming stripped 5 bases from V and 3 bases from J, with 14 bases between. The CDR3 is CASSSLDRDNQPQHF. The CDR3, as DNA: TGCGCCAGCAGCTCACTGGACAGAGACAATCAGCCCCAGCATTTT.

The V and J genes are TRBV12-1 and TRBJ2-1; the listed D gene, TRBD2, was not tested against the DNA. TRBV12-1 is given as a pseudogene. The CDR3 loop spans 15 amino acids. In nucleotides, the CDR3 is TGTGCCAGCAGTCAAACGGGGCTAGCGGAGAATGAGCAGTTCTTC. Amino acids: CASSQTGLAENEQFF.

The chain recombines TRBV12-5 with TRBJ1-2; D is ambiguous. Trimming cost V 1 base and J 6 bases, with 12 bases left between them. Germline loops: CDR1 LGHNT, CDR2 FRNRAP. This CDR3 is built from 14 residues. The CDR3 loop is CASGLAREGDGYTF. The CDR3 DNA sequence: TGTGCTAGTGGTTTGGCTCGGGAGGGTGATGGCTACACCTTC.

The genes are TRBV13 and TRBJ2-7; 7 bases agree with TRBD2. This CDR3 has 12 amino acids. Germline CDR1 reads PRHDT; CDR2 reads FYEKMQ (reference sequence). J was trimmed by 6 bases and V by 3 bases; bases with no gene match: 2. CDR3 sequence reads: CASSLGGGEQYF. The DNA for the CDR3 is TGTGCCAGCAGCTTGGGGGGGGGCGAGCAGTACTTC.

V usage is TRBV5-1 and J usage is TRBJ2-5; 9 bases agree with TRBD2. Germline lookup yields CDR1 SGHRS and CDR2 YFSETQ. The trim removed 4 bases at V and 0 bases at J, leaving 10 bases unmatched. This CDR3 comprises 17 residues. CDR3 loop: CASSPFQASGDQETQYF. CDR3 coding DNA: TGCGCCAGCAGCCCATTTCAGGCTAGCGGGGACCAAGAGACCCAGTACTTC.

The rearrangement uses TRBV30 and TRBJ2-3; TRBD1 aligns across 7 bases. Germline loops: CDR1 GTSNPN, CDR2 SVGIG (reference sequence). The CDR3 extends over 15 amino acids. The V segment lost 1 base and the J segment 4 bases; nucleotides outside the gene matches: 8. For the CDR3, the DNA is TGTGCCTGGAGTGGGCCAGGGGGACGCCCAGATACGCAGTATTTT. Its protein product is CAWSGPGGRPDTQYF.

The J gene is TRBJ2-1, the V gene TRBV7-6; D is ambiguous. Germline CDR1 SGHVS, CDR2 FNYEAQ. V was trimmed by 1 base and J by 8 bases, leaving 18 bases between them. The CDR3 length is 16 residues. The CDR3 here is CASSLVIGPHVDEQFF. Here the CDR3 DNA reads TGTGCCAGCAGCTTAGTGATCGGACCCCATGTAGATGAGCAGTTCTTC.

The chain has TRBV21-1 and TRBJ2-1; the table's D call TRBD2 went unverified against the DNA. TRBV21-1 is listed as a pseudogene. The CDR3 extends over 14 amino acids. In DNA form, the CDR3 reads TGTGCCAGCAGCAAAGAACGGGGTTACAATGAGCAGTTCTTC. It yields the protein CASSKERGYNEQFF.

CDR3: CASSYNPQGVVNTEAFF. The DNA of the CDR3 is TGTGCCAGCAGTTATAACCCACAGGGGGTGGTTAACACTGAAGCTTTCTTT. The J gene is TRBJ1-1, the V gene TRBV11-2; 8 positions agree with TRBD1. Trimming cost V 6 bases and J 2 bases; bases outside gene matches: 14. The CDR3 covers 17 residues. Germline lookup yields CDR1 SGHAT and CDR2 FQNNGV.

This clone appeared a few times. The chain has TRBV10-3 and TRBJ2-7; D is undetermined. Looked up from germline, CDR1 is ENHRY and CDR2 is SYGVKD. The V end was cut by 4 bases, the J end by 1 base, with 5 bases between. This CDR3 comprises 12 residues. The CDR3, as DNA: TGTGCCATCAGTGGCGAATCCTACGAGCAGTACTTC. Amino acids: CAISGESYEQYF.

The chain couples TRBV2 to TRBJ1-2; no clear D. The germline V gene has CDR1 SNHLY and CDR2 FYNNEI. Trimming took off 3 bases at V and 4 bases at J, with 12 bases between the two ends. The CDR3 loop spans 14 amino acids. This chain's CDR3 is CASSDTMGSYGYTF. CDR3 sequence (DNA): TGTGCCAGCAGTGATACTATGGGGAGCTATGGCTACACCTTC.

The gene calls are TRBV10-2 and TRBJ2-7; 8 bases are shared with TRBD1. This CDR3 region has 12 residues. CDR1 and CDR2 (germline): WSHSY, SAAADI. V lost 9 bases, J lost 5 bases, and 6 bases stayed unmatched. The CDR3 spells CASGTGGDEQYF. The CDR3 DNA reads TGCGCCAGTGGGACAGGTGGGGACGAGCAGTACTTC.

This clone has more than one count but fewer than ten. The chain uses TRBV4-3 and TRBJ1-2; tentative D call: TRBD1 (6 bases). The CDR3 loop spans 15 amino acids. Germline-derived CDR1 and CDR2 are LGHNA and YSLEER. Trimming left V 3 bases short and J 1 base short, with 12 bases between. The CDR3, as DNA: TGCGCCAGCAGCCATTTCACAGGGAATAACTATGGCTACACCTTC. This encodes CASSHFTGNNYGYTF.

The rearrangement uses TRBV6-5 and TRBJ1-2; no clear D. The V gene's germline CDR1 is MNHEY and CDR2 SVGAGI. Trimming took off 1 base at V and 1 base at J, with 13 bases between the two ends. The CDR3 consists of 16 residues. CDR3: CASSYFNQAGNYGYTF. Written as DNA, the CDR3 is TGTGCCAGCAGTTACTTCAACCAAGCTGGTAACTATGGCTACACCTTC.

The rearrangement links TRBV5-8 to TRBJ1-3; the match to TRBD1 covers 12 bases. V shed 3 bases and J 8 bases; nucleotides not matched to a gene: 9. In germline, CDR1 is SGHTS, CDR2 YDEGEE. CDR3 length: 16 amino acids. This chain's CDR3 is CASSSWDRGRVDTIYF. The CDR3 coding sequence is TGTGCCAGCAGCTCTTGGGACAGGGGGCGCGTAGACACCATATATTTT.

In nucleotides, the CDR3 is TGTGCCAGCAGCTTATATGACAGGGGAGGTGGCTACACCTTC. Protein: CASSLYDRGGGYTF. The chain couples TRBV11-2 to TRBJ1-2; the match to TRBD1 covers 8 bases. Germline loops: CDR1 SGHAT, CDR2 FQNNGV. Trimming cost V 2 bases and J 7 bases; bases outside gene matches: 6. This CDR3 is built from 14 residues.

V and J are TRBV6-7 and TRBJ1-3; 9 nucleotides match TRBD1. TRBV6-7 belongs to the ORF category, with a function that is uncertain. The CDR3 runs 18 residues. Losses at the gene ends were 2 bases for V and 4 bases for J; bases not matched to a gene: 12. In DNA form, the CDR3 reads TGTGCCAGCAGTTACGGGCCAAAAACAGGGGGCGCCGGAAACACCATATATTTT. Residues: CASSYGPKTGGAGNTIYF.

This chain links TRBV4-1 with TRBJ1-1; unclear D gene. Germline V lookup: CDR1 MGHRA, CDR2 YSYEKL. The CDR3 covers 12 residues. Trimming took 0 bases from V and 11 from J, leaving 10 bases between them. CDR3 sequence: CASSQDTGSAFF. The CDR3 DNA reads TGCGCCAGCAGCCAAGATACCGGGAGTGCTTTCTTT.